This TCR beta chain was recorded in a study of blood T cell repertoires in COVID-19. Across the whole study: The United States, Italy and Spain were the sources of the acute and convalescent COVID-19 samples. T cells, B-cell-depleted T cells, or PBMCs supplied cDNA or gDNA.

Per the study methods: Nucleated cell counts were estimated from reference gene primer amplification. Clones were read by immunoSEQ multiplex PCR, and TCRdb kept only the in-frame ones, dropping some. V and J calls and clone size are copied from that table; D and trimming were computed from the DNA. In the table there are about 160,000 clones, roughly 80% of which are singletons. This CDR3 region has 13 residues. The V segment lost 3 bases and the J segment 6 bases; nucleotides outside the gene matches: 2. Germline lookup yields CDR1 SGDLS and CDR2 YYNGEE. Sequenced material: peripheral blood. The source is an older man with acute or convalescent COVID-19. The chain couples TRBV9 to TRBJ2-7; 11 nucleotides align to TRBD1. CDR3 loop: CASSGGTGGEQYF. The CDR3, as DNA: TGTGCCAGCAGCGGGGGGACAGGGGGCGAGCAGTACTTC.